Listed below are T cell receptor beta chains from one sample, sequenced in a study of memory CD4+ T cells and cytomegalovirus serostatus. Method: immunoSEQ multiplex PCR; TCRdb's copy keeps in-frame clones and lacks some. The sample includes about 75,000 clones, around 80% seen only once; the top ten take 2.5% to 3%. Sequencing was done on a sample of memory CD4+ T cells from blood. Receptor source: an adult in good health and CMV-seropositive. Each CDR3 is given without its conserved first and last residue.

V gene	CDR3 protein
TRBV2	ASSTLYGYT
TRBV2	ASSDDQPWGNGYT
TRBV5-1	ASSLGQGTLNYGYT
TRBV25-1	ASRGDRQSPYGYT
TRBV7-9	ASSSLSAGKDIQETQY
TRBV28	ASRPSSGTSGTNEQF
TRBV30	AWSRPGLVDTQY
TRBV5-6	ASSLGQGGGYT
TRBV5-4	ASSLDRVYGYT
TRBV2	ASDVTGAAKNIQY
TRBV7-8	ASSSPGNQPQH
TRBV30	AWSADRGASPLH
TRBV18	ASSPPGRQGYEQY
TRBV7-9	ASSLGSATPYGYT
TRBV9	ASSSRDRGENEQF
TRBV6-5	ASSSQWGGAYEQY
TRBV29-1	SVERVDNEQF
TRBV5-6	ASSLPFGTENTEAF
TRBV7-9	ASSSTSGSSYNEQF
TRBV5-1	ASSPGTGINSLH
TRBV5-8	ASSPGTSGRNEQF
TRBV6-6	ASSYSQGWAEAF
TRBV9	ASSVDLAGREAF
TRBV28	ASSIGQGNQPQH
TRBV6-6	ASSYVEEQY
TRBV5-6	ASSLGFRGTYEQF
TRBV30	AWRAGAQSNEQF
TRBV11-3	ASSLRSDPYGYT
TRBV29-1	SVLTGGRTEAF
TRBV2	ASSAIPSGGSKQY
TRBV28	ASHGGGGSPYNEQF
TRBV4-2	ASSRAGGRSYQETQY
TRBV5-1	ASSLVDRGNTGELF
TRBV27	ATKAGGWYRNQPQH
TRBV6-6	ASSLGTGDEQY
TRBV6-6	ATGSQSNQPQH
TRBV5-1	ASSLVLGEETQY
TRBV19	ASSIGGWRENEQF
TRBV5-1	ASSFPSREGGETQY
TRBV7-9	ASSFGDNSPLH
TRBV2	ASSPDSSGANVLT
TRBV5-1	ASSFGLLAGYT
TRBV5-1	ASSLTSPQREKLF
TRBV6-5	ASSQGINSPLH
TRBV27	ASTLKRTGGDSGYT
TRBV19	ASRKTGKNTGELF
TRBV20-1	SARPGYGYT
TRBV5-1	ASRGSPGANVLT
TRBV6-6	ASSLTGKEKLF